This entry features one T cell receptor (beta chain) sequence. What this receptor recognizes is not known. Base qualities are not at hand, and no much larger clone is one base apart. The immunoSEQ Assay, a bias-controlled multiplex PCR, was used to amplify TCRbeta CDR3 regions from genomic DNA. Turning to the authors' computational methods: The number of nucleated cells in each sample was estimated by amplification of reference gene primers within the assay. To quantify the absolute abundance of each unique TCRbeta CDR3 rearrangement, sequence reads were collapsed and filtered. For each sample, productive Simpson clonality was calculated as the square root of Simpson's diversity index over productive rearrangements. The table was pulled from immuneACCESS by TCRdb, which kept in-frame rearrangements only. Such tables lose some clones; where checked, under half of the loss comes from unresolved V genes, and the rest has no known cause. V, J and clone size are taken as reported in that table, and D and trimming were inferred from the DNA itself. The sample table contains 270,000 or so clones; only one count was recorded for less than 85% of them. Roughly 3% of the sample is in the top ten clones.

In the germline V gene, CDR1 corresponds to LGHNA and CDR2 to YSLEER. V and J lose 0 bases and 8 bases, and a span of 9 bases separates them. Measured from the cysteine to the phenylalanine, the CDR3 is 13 residues long. Only CDR3 DNA remains: 39 bases, in frame from the first base. This entry comes from a study of blood T cell repertoires in COVID-19 (TCRdb year 2020). At the level of the whole study: Samples covering the acute and convalescent phases of COVID-19 were provided by collaborators in the United States, Italy and Spain. A de-identified subject ID, COVID-19 status, age in years and sex were almost always included in the sample metadata. Subjects who had been exposed to COVID-19, were actively infected with it, or had recovered from it provided the deeply sampled blood TCRbeta repertoires that made up the dataset. A freely available public database, intended as a resource for researchers studying the immune response to SARS-CoV-2, is where the repertoires were released. The material from the prospective study consisted of cDNA or gDNA derived from T cells, B-cell-depleted T cells, or PBMCs. Where HLA class I and class II types were available, the types were taken from metadata supplied by the sample provider, not from assay-based typing. Samples were obtained from the ongoing ImmuneRACE study (first 160 participants) and from about 1,300 subjects provided by 6 global collaborators. Overall results and qualifications from the work: Clinical and demographic metadata were provided uncurated, with the amount varying by source and participant.

Collaborating institutions collected whole blood in K2EDTA tubes following their own protocols. For TCRbeta analysis, collaborator samples were shipped as frozen whole blood, as isolated PBMCs, or as DNA extracted from either sample type. The rearrangement joined TRBV4-3 to TRBJ2-3; the D gene is possibly TRBD2, with 6 bases matching. This receptor was identified in a woman aged 18-29 years with acute or convalescent COVID-19. Material for sequencing was peripheral blood. This receptor carries the CDR3 CASSQEGLLTQYF. DNA sequence: TGCGCCAGCAGCCAAGAGGGACTTCTTACGCAGTATTTT.